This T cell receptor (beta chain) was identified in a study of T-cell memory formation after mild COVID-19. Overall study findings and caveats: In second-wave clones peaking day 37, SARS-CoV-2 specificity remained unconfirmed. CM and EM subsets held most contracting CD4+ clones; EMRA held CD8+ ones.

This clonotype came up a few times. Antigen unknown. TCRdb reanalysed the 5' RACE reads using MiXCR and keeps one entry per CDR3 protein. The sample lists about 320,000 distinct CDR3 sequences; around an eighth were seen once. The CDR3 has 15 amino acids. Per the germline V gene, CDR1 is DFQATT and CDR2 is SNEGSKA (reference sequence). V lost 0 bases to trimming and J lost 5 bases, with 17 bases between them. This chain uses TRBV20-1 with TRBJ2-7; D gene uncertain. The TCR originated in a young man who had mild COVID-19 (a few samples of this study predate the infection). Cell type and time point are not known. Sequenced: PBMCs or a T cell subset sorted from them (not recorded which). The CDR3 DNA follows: TGCAGTGCTAGAGAACGACCCATTTCCTTCGACGAGCAGTACTTC. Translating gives CSARERPISFDEQYF.